This T cell receptor beta chain was sequenced in a study of STAT3 mutations in large granular lymphocyte leukemia. To note about this clone: What it binds is unknown.

Broader study findings: At least one immunodominant TCR beta clonotype appeared in every T-cell large granular lymphocyte leukemia patient. After therapy, about 35% of the 18 patients switched clonotypes, all new clones STAT3 wild type.

V lost 7 bases and J 4 bases, leaving 14 bases between the germline ends. CDR3 size: 14 residues. CDR1 and CDR2 (germline): MNHNY, SVGAGI (reference sequence). Sequenced by immunoSEQ multiplex PCR; TCRdb stores in-frame clones only, minus some. The table records about 13,000 clones, 88% of them present only once. What was sequenced was PBMCs. This sequence joins TRBV6-6 and TRBJ1-3, with D perhaps TRBD1 (6 bases). This sequence originates from a human donor with T large granular lymphocyte leukemia. Some clones in this sample may be carry-over from other donors' samples. The DNA of the CDR3 is TGTGCCAGCACCCCAGGGGCGAGAGGAAACACCATATATTTT. Amino acids: CASTPGARGNTIYF.